This TCR beta chain comes out of a study of CD8+CD57+ T cells in acquired aplastic anemia. About the study: Each DNA sample taken from sorted CD4+ and CD8+ cells came to roughly 3.5 ug on average.

Genomic DNA provided the template from which TCR beta VDJ and CDR3 profiles were obtained. MiXCR, applied by TCRdb to the reads, yields one record per CDR3 protein. Here the sample spans 310,000 or so distinct CDR3 sequences, roughly 61% being singletons. Ten or more counts support this clonotype. Per germline, CDR1 SGHRS and CDR2 YFSETQ. The CDR3 is 13 amino acids. The V and J ends lost 0 bases and 6 bases respectively, with 9 bases between them. Individuals selected for sequencing had exhibited CD8+CD57+ cell expansion on flow cytometry. The sequence came from a human donor with aplastic anemia. The sample consisted of sorted CD4+, CD8+, or CD8+CD57+ T cells (not recorded which) from PBMCs. The chain employs TRBV5-1 and TRBJ1-2; D is possibly TRBD1 (6 bases). The CDR3 is CASSLGTVDGYTF. The CDR3 nucleotides are TGCGCCAGCAGCTTGGGGACAGTGGATGGCTACACCTTC. Full variable domain (rest looked up from reference TRBV5-1 and TRBJ1-2): KAGVTQTPRYLIKTRGQQVTLSCSPISGHRSVSWYQQTPGQGLQFLFEYFSETQRNKGNFPGRFSGRQFSNSRSEMNVSTLELGDSALYLCASSLGTVDGYTFGSGTRLTVV.